A single sample gave rise to the 11 T cell receptor beta chains below, sequenced in a study of control samples from healthy donors and cancer patients. Clones were read by immunoSEQ multiplex PCR, and TCRdb kept only the in-frame ones, dropping some. Here the sample spans around 100,000 clones, 75% to 90% being singletons. The material sequenced was blood. The receptors here all came from a man aged 30-40 years in good health.

The V gene is TRBV4-3, the J gene TRBJ2-2; 12 bases agree with TRBD2. This CDR3 is 18 amino acids long. V was pared by 5 bases and J by 0 bases, with 7 bases of the junction left unmatched. Germline values: CDR1 LGHNA, CDR2 YSLEER. The CDR3 spells CASSARLAGETNTGELFF. In nucleotides, the CDR3 is TGCGCCAGCAGCGCTAGACTAGCGGGAGAGACGAACACCGGGGAGCTGTTTTTT.

This clone has only a few counts. The same CDR3 arises from other DNA sequences in this sample as well. The rearrangement links TRBV28 to TRBJ2-7, with D possibly TRBD2 on 5 matching bases. Germline CDR1 MDHEN, CDR2 SYDVKM. The CDR3 covers 13 residues. V dropped 1 base and J dropped 6 bases, with 10 bases sitting between them. The chain's CDR3 is CASSLSLAGEQYV. The CDR3 bases are TGTGCCAGCAGTTTATCCCTGGCGGGCGAGCAGTACGTC.

This chain links TRBV7-9 with TRBJ2-5; TRBD1 matches 11 bases. The CDR3 runs 18 residues. CDR1 and CDR2 (germline): SEHNR, FQNEAQ (reference sequence). The V and J ends lost 1 base and 4 bases, in that order; junction bases with no gene match: 11. The CDR3 sequence is CASSLGTGGPMVGETQYF. The CDR3 DNA sequence: TGTGCCAGCAGCTTAGGGACAGGGGGCCCGATGGTCGGAGAGACCCAGTACTTC.

A few counts support this clone. The CDR3 DNA sequence: TGTGCCAGCTCACCAGATGGGGGTAAGAGTTCACCCCTCCACTTT. Protein product: CASSPDGGKSSPLHF. The chain is built from TRBV18 and TRBJ1-6; perhaps TRBD1 as D (5 bases). Trimming shortened V by 2 bases and J by 9 bases, and 14 bases separated the two germline ends. The CDR3 is 15 amino acids. CDR1 and CDR2 from the germline V gene are KGHSH and LQKENI.

This rearrangement joins TRBV4-2 to TRBJ1-5, with D unresolved. Germline V CDR1 and CDR2: LGHNA, YNFKEQ. Trimming left V 4 bases short and J 0 bases short, with 13 bases between. The CDR3 is 16 amino acids. CDR3 sequence reads: CASSPRNGGSNQPQHF. CDR3 coding DNA: TGTGCCAGCAGCCCCCGAAACGGCGGTAGCAATCAGCCCCAGCATTTT.

The chain joins TRBV4-1 to TRBJ2-7; unclear D gene. Germline loops: CDR1 MGHRA, CDR2 YSYEKL. The CDR3 covers 14 residues. Trimming took 1 base from V and 5 from J, leaving 12 bases between them. Here the CDR3 reads CASSQVPGSDEQYF. In DNA, the CDR3 is TGCGCCAGCAGCCAAGTACCTGGCTCAGACGAGCAGTACTTC.

The chain couples TRBV9 to TRBJ1-6; 10 nucleotides agree with TRBD1. Germline CDR1 and CDR2: SGDLS and YYNGEE. Trimming cost V 4 bases and J 9 bases; bases outside gene matches: 4. This CDR3 spans 14 amino acids. The CDR3 loop reads CASSTRTGGSPLHF. DNA of the CDR3: TGTGCCAGCAGCACCCGGACAGGGGGTTCACCCCTCCACTTT.

The rearrangement uses TRBV11-1 and TRBJ2-5, with 7 bases identical to TRBD2. The CDR3 spans 16 residues. V trimming: 0 bases; J trimming: 5 bases; junction bases outside the gene matches: 9. CDR1 and CDR2 (germline): SGHAT, FQDESV (reference sequence). The CDR3 spells CASSLALGEGRETQYF. For the CDR3, the DNA is TGTGCCAGCAGCTTAGCCTTGGGGGAGGGCCGGGAGACCCAGTACTTC.

This rearrangement joins TRBV23-1 to TRBJ1-1; D remains ambiguous. TRBV23-1 is identified as an open reading frame with a role that is uncertain. The V gene lost 0 bases and the J gene lost 0 bases, with 26 bases spanning the gap. CDR3 length: 21 amino acids. The CDR3 DNA reads as TGCGCCAGCAGTCAATCCGTAGCTCTCCACCTATCCCGGGCCCTGAACACTGAAGCTTTCTTT. Its translation is CASSQSVALHLSRALNTEAFF.

The V call is TRBV5-1, the J call TRBJ2-5; 7 bases fit TRBD1. CDR1 and CDR2 from the germline V gene are SGHRS and YFSETQ. The CDR3 is 18 residues long. V trimming: 0 bases; J trimming: 5 bases; junction bases outside the gene matches: 16. The CDR3 sequence is CASSLGVQTGWLKETQYF. CDR3 DNA sequence: TGCGCCAGCAGCTTGGGGGTCCAGACAGGGTGGCTCAAGGAGACCCAGTACTTC.

V and J are TRBV28 and TRBJ1-2; D ambiguous. The germline CDR1 and CDR2 sequences are MDHEN and SYDVKM. The CDR3 extends over 15 amino acids. V dropped 6 bases and J dropped 4 bases, with 18 bases sitting between them. The CDR3 sequence: CASSRKARGFYGYTF. DNA of the CDR3: TGTGCCAGCAGCCGCAAGGCCCGAGGTTTCTATGGCTACACCTTC.